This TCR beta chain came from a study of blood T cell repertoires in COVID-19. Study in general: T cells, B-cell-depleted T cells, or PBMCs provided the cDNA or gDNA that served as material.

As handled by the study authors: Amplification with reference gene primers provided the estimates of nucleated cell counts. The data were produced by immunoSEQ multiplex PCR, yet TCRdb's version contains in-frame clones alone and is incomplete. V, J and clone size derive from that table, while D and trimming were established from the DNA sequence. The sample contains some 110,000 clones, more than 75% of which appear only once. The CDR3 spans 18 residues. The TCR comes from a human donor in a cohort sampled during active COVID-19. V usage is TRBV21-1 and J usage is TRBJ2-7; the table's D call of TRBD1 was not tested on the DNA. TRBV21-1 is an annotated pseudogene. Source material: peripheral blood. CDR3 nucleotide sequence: TGTGCCAGCAGCGCCGTGAGTGGACAGGGGGCCCCTTCCTACGAGCAGTACTTC. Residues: CASSAVSGQGAPSYEQYF.